The 24 T cell receptor beta chains below were found in one sample sequenced in a study of blood T cell repertoires in COVID-19. This table comes from immunoSEQ multiplex PCR, and its TCRdb copy is limited to in-frame clones, with some not included. The sample holds about 170,000 clones; approximately 85% are singletons and the top ten take around 1.2%. The sequenced sample was peripheral blood. The receptors were sampled from a man aged 55 to 70 who had recovered from COVID-19.

A few counts support this clone. The CDR3: CASSYSSPGDYGYTF. DNA for the CDR3: TGTGCCAGCAGTTATTCGTCTCCGGGGGACTATGGCTACACCTTC. The chain carries TRBV6-6 and TRBJ1-2; D might be TRBD1 (5 bases). V lost 3 bases, J lost 3 bases, and 14 bases lay in between. The CDR3 has 15 residues. Germline CDR1 and CDR2: MNHNY and SVGAGI (reference sequence).

The CDR3 sequence: CASSFGTGDEKLFF. The CDR3 DNA reads as TGCGCCAGCAGCTTCGGGACAGGGGATGAAAAACTGTTTTTT. V gene TRBV5-1 combines with J gene TRBJ1-4, with 10 bases lining up with TRBD1. CDR3 length: 14 amino acids. Germline values: CDR1 SGHRS, CDR2 YFSETQ. The J segment lost 6 bases and the V segment lost 2 bases, leaving 1 base of the junction unmatched.

This sequence joins TRBV6-4 and TRBJ2-1, with 11 bases matching TRBD2. The J segment lost 6 bases and the V segment lost 5 bases, leaving 6 bases of the junction unmatched. From germline, CDR1 is MRHNA and CDR2 SNTAGT. There are 15 residues in the CDR3. The DNA for the CDR3 is TGTGCCAGCAGTCGGACTAGCGGGTTCCCCAATGAGCAGTTCTTC. Translated: CASSRTSGFPNEQFF.

The CDR3 DNA is TGCGCCACCCGAGCAGCGGGGAGTGGTGAGCAGTACTTC. This gives the protein CATRAAGSGEQYF. The rearrangement joins TRBV5-1 to TRBJ2-7; the match to TRBD2 covers 7 bases. In germline, CDR1 is SGHRS, CDR2 YFSETQ. This CDR3 has 13 amino acids. Trimming removed 9 bases from V and 7 bases from J; junction bases left unmatched: 13.

V and J are TRBV19 and TRBJ2-1, with 8 nucleotides matching TRBD1. Germline V gene sequence: CDR1 LNHDA, CDR2 SQIVND (reference sequence). The CDR3 totals 14 residues. Trimming cost V 9 bases and J 8 bases; bases outside gene matches: 12. CDR3 region: CASQRTGMSDEQFF. CDR3 nucleotides: TGTGCCAGCCAACGGACAGGGATGAGCGATGAGCAGTTCTTC.

CDR3 nucleotides: TGTGCCAGTAGCTTACGCCTCAGGGGACGGAACACTGAAGCTTTCTTT. This encodes CASSLRLRGRNTEAFF. This chain uses TRBV19 with TRBJ1-1; possibly TRBD1 for D (6 bases). This CDR3 spans 16 amino acids. V was cut by 6 bases and J by 1 base, with 18 bases left in between. The germline gives CDR1 LNHDA, CDR2 SQIVND (reference sequence).

This chain uses TRBV6-1 with TRBJ1-1, with D possibly being TRBD1 (6 bases). With 2 bases removed from V and 4 bases from J, the gap between germline ends came to 11 bases. The CDR3 contains 14 residues. Germline V gene data show CDR1 as MNHNS and CDR2 as SASEGT. CDR3 residues: CASSETRGGTEAFF. CDR3 bases: TGTGCCAGCAGTGAAACGAGGGGGGGCACTGAAGCTTTCTTT.

The chain is built from TRBV2 and TRBJ1-2; D might be TRBD1 (6 bases). The length of the CDR3 is 15 residues. From germline, CDR1 is SNHLY and CDR2 FYNNEI. The V end was cut by 4 bases, the J end by 4 bases, with 16 bases between. The CDR3, as DNA: TGTGCCAGCAGTGGCTCGGGGGGCGTTGGCTATGGCTACACCTTC. It specifies CASSGSGGVGYGYTF.

Comment on this clone: Other DNA sequences in the same sample also yield this CDR3. The chain recombines TRBV9 with TRBJ2-3, with 9 bases that match TRBD2. The CDR3 covers 16 residues. V lost 0 bases, J lost 4 bases, and 6 bases stayed unmatched. From germline, CDR1 is SGDLS and CDR2 YYNGEE. CDR3 in DNA: TGTGCCAGCAGCGTAGAAGCGGGGGGAGGGGCAGATACGCAGTATTTT. It yields the protein CASSVEAGGGADTQYF. The full variable domain, with the rest looked up from reference TRBV9 and TRBJ2-3, is DSGVTQTPKHLITATGQRVTLRCSPRSGDLSVYWYQQSLDQGLQFLIQYYNGEERAKGNILERFSAQQFPDLHSELNLSSLELGDSALYFCASSVEAGGGADTQYFGPGTRLTVL.

This sequence joins TRBV12-5 and TRBJ1-1, with 9 bases that match TRBD1. This CDR3 contains 15 residues. With 7 bases clipped from V and 2 bases from J, the junction kept 8 bases outside the gene matches. The germline V gene has CDR1 LGHNT and CDR2 FRNRAP. For the CDR3, the DNA is TGTGCTAGTGCCCCGACGGGACAGGGAAACACTGAAGCTTTCTTT. It specifies CASAPTGQGNTEAFF.

V usage is TRBV7-9 and J usage is TRBJ2-1, with a possible D match to TRBD1 (6 bases). V shed 3 bases and J shed 6 bases, with 12 bases lying between them. The CDR3 runs to 14 residues. The germline CDR1 and CDR2 sequences are SEHNR and FQNEAQ (reference sequence). Here the CDR3 DNA reads TGTGCCAGCAGCTTTGAGCAGGGGCTCAATGAGCAGTTCTTC. Translated: CASSFEQGLNEQFF.

V usage is TRBV19 and J usage is TRBJ1-6, with D maybe TRBD1 (5 bases). The V end was cut by 6 bases, the J end by 6 bases, with 15 bases between. CDR1 and CDR2 from the germline V gene are LNHDA and SQIVND (reference sequence). CDR3 size: 15 residues. Here the CDR3 reads CASRGRAYGNSPLHF. In DNA, the CDR3 is TGTGCCAGTAGGGGCAGGGCTTACGGTAATTCACCCCTCCACTTT.

The chain employs TRBV27 and TRBJ1-5, with a possible D match to TRBD1 (6 bases). Trimming stripped 8 bases from V and 3 bases from J, with 11 bases between. CDR1 and CDR2 (germline): MNHEY, SMNVEV (reference sequence). The CDR3 totals 13 residues. The CDR3: CASSDRVNQPQHF. CDR3 coding DNA: TGTGCCAGCTCGGACAGAGTCAATCAGCCCCAGCATTTT.

This clone was seen a few times. CDR3 in DNA: TGCAGTGCTAGTAAGGGGGGGTACTACAATGAGCAGTTCTTC. Its translation is CSASKGGYYNEQFF. This rearrangement joins TRBV20-1 to TRBJ2-1; D possibly corresponds to TRBD2 (7 bases). Germline loops: CDR1 DFQATT, CDR2 SNEGSKA (reference sequence). Trimming left V 3 bases short and J 3 bases short, with 12 bases between. This CDR3 has 14 residues.

The CDR3 protein is CASSFSSDSSSYEQYF. The CDR3 DNA reads as TGTGCCAGCAGTTTTTCCTCGGACAGTTCCTCCTACGAGCAGTACTTC. The chain has TRBV6-2 or TRBV6-3 and TRBJ2-7, with D perhaps matching TRBD1 (6 bases). Per the germline V gene, CDR1 is MNHEY and CDR2 is SVGEGT. The germline V and J ends were trimmed by 4 bases and 0 bases, with 16 bases remaining between them. The CDR3 sequence is 16 residues long.

The chain employs TRBV6-2 or TRBV6-3 and TRBJ1-1; the D gene is possibly TRBD1 (6 bases). Deletions cut 4 bases from V and 1 base from J, with 7 bases between. The CDR3 is made up of 13 amino acids. Per the germline V gene, CDR1 is MNHEY and CDR2 is SVGEGT. CDR3 sequence reads: CASSLTGNTEAFF. The CDR3 DNA reads as TGTGCCAGCAGTTTGACAGGGAACACTGAAGCTTTCTTT.

The J gene is TRBJ2-3, the V gene TRBV11-2, with 7 bases identical to TRBD2. The length of the CDR3 is 15 residues. V was pared by 3 bases and J by 1 base, with 4 bases of the junction left unmatched. The germline gives CDR1 SGHAT, CDR2 FQNNGV. The CDR3 region is CASSFMSGGTDTQYF. CDR3 DNA: TGTGCCAGCAGCTTTATGAGCGGGGGCACAGATACGCAGTATTTT. Variable domain in full (rest from reference TRBV11-2 and TRBJ2-3): EAGVAQSPRYKIIEKRQSVAFWCNPISGHATLYWYQQILGQGPKLLIQFQNNGVVDDSQLPKDRFSAERLKGVDSTLKIQPAKLEDSAVYLCASSFMSGGTDTQYFGPGTRLTVL.

The chain joins TRBV24-1 to TRBJ1-4; D possibly corresponds to TRBD1 (6 bases). Germline loops: CDR1 KGHDR, CDR2 SFDVKD. CDR3 size: 13 residues. The germline V and J ends were trimmed by 4 bases and 6 bases, with 8 bases remaining between them. The CDR3 DNA follows: TGTGCCACCAGTGAACAGGGTGATGAAAAACTGTTTTTT. It is translated as CATSEQGDEKLFF.

The chain combines TRBV5-6 with TRBJ2-3; the match to TRBD2 covers 7 bases. Germline values: CDR1 SGHDT, CDR2 YYEEEE. CDR3 size: 16 residues. The trim removed 0 bases at V and 0 bases at J, leaving 4 bases unmatched. CDR3 sequence reads: CASSLASGTSTDTQYF. In nucleotides, the CDR3 is TGTGCCAGCAGCTTGGCCAGCGGGACTAGCACAGATACGCAGTATTTT.

The V and J genes are TRBV19 and TRBJ2-3; D is uncertain. The germline V and J ends were trimmed by 10 bases and 1 base, with 6 bases remaining between them. CDR3 length equals 11 residues. The germline CDR1 and CDR2 sequences are LNHDA and SQIVND (reference sequence). The CDR3 is CATGRTDTQYF. CDR3 nucleotides: TGTGCCACGGGTCGCACAGATACGCAGTATTTT.

The rearrangement joins TRBV9 to TRBJ1-4; possibly TRBD1 for D (6 bases). V was trimmed by 3 bases and J by 7 bases, leaving 16 bases between them. Germline V gene lookup returns CDR1 SGDLS and CDR2 YYNGEE. The CDR3 is 15 amino acids. CDR3 nucleotide sequence: TGTGCCAGCAGCGCCCAAACGGACAGAGGTGAAAAACTGTTTTTT. Its translation is CASSAQTDRGEKLFF.

The chain uses TRBV6-1 and TRBJ1-1; 10 bases fit TRBD1. In germline, CDR1 is MNHNS, CDR2 SASEGT. CDR3 length: 18 amino acids. V lost 3 bases, J lost 0 bases, and 10 bases stayed unmatched. The DNA of the CDR3 is TGTGCCAGCAGTGACCCACTGGGACAGGGGATTTTGAACACTGAAGCTTTCTTT. Protein sequence: CASSDPLGQGILNTEAFF.

J is TRBJ2-5 and V is TRBV5-4; TRBD2 aligns across 11 bases. Trimming at V came to 3 bases and at J to 1 base, leaving 2 bases not matched to a gene. This CDR3 has 15 amino acids. Germline CDR1 and CDR2: SGHNT and YYREEE (reference sequence). The CDR3 DNA reads TGTGCCAGCAGCTCCGGGACTAGCGGCCAAGAGACCCAGTACTTC. Protein: CASSSGTSGQETQYF.

V usage is TRBV18 and J usage is TRBJ2-7; D is possibly TRBD2 (6 bases). Germline V gene sequence: CDR1 KGHSH, CDR2 LQKENI. The V end was cut by 4 bases, the J end by 3 bases, with 13 bases between. The CDR3 sequence is 14 residues long. The CDR3 protein is CASSLRDGYYEQYF. CDR3 DNA: TGTGCCAGCTCACTGCGGGACGGATACTACGAGCAGTACTTC.